This is a list of T cell receptor beta chains from one sample in a study of T cell repertoires in cytomegalovirus infection. No antigens are known for them. One entry per CDR3 protein, called by TCRdb with MiXCR from the reads. Of more than 250,000 distinct CDR3 sequences listed, around 25% are singletons. This specimen was cultured PBMCs, taken from culture after CMV antigen stimulation. The receptors here all came from a human donor in good health (CMV status not recorded). Some clones in this sample may be carry-over from other donors' samples. The CDR3 runs from the conserved cysteine through the conserved F or W. A D gene is named only where the DNA matches it firmly. A clone size is listed for some rows: how often the clone was seen (once, few, many), or a class if it is expanded.

D	V	J	size	DNA	CDR3
.	TRBV7-2	TRBJ1-1	.	TGTGCCAGCAGCTTACAGGAGATAGAAGCTTTCTTT	CASSLQEIEAFF
TRBD2	TRBV4-3	TRBJ2-5	.	TGCGCCAGCAGCCACCCCGGGGCGGGAGGAGAGACCCAGTACTTC	CASSHPGAGGETQYF
.	TRBV7-6	TRBJ2-5	.	TGTGCCAGCAGACCACCTACAGGTCCCCCATACTTC	CASRPPTGPPYF
.	TRBV29-1	TRBJ1-1	.	TGCAGCGTTGGTCAGGGGAACACTGAAGCTTTCTTT	CSVGQGNTEAFF
.	TRBV29-1	TRBJ2-5	.	TGCAGCGTCGACGAAGGACTGCAAGAGACCCAGTACTTC	CSVDEGLQETQYF
.	TRBV4-1	TRBJ1-2	many	TGCGCCAGCAGCCAAGATCCCGGGGGCTATGGCTACACCTTC	CASSQDPGGYGYTF
.	TRBV6-5	TRBJ2-1	many	TGTGCCAGCAGTTACTCATCGCCTTTGTACAATGAGCAGTTCTTC	CASSYSSPLYNEQFF
.	TRBV11-3	TRBJ1-6	.	TGTGCCAGCAGCTTAGGAGACACGGATAATTCACCCCTCCACTTT	CASSLGDTDNSPLHF
.	TRBV4-3	TRBJ1-2	.	TGCGCCAGCAGCCAACAACGATCCGTCGGTAGCACTAACTATGGCTACACCTTC	CASSQQRSVGSTNYGYTF
.	TRBV7-2	TRBJ2-3	many	TGTGCCAGCAGCAATCGTATAGCCGTAGATACGCAGTATTTT	CASSNRIAVDTQYF
TRBD2	TRBV11-2	TRBJ2-3	few	TGTGCCAGCAGCTTATATCTCGGGAGGGCCTTAGATACGCAGTATTTT	CASSLYLGRALDTQYF
.	TRBV7-9	TRBJ1-1	.	TGTGCCAGCAGCTTAGGGGACCGACGGAATGAAGCTTTCTTT	CASSLGDRRNEAFF
TRBD1	TRBV29-1	TRBJ2-7	few	TGCAGCGGCCTCATCGACAGGGGGGCTACCTACGAGCAGTACTTC	CSGLIDRGATYEQYF
.	TRBV30	TRBJ2-2	.	TGTGCCTGGAGTGCCACAGGTACCGGGGAGCTGTTTTTT	CAWSATGTGELFF
.	TRBV6-5	TRBJ2-5	many	TGTGCCAGCAGACGATCCCCCACAGGTTTACGAGAGACCCAGTACTTC	CASRRSPTGLRETQYF
.	TRBV7-9	TRBJ1-2	.	TGTGCCAGCAGTTACAGGGTTGCCTATGGCTACACCTTC	CASSYRVAYGYTF
.	TRBV19	TRBJ2-3	.	TGTGCCAGCCGGGCCCCGGGTCTCATGGGAGCAGATACGCAGTATTTT	CASRAPGLMGADTQYF
TRBD1	TRBV6-2/TRBV6-3	TRBJ2-1	.	TGTGCCAGCAGTTACGCAGCCGGGACAGCATACAATGAGCAGTTCTTC	CASSYAAGTAYNEQFF
TRBD1	TRBV10-3	TRBJ2-2	.	TGTGCCATCAGGAACACGGGACAGGGTGGCACCGGGGAGCTGTTTTTT	CAIRNTGQGGTGELFF
TRBD1	TRBV28	TRBJ2-2	.	TGTGCCAGCAGTTTATTCGGCCAGGGGGCCGGGGAGCTGTTTTTT	CASSLFGQGAGELFF
.	TRBV4-2	TRBJ1-5	few	TGTGCCAGCAGCCAAGTTGGGGCAGGGGATGATCAGCCCCAGCATTTT	CASSQVGAGDDQPQHF
.	TRBV19	TRBJ1-6	once	TGTGCCAGTAGTATCCGTCCAGGCGGCGATAATTCACCCCTCCACTTT	CASSIRPGGDNSPLHF
.	TRBV7-8	TRBJ2-2	many	TGTGCCAGCAGATCCTACGGGGGAGCGGGCACCGGGGAGCTGTTTTTT	CASRSYGGAGTGELFF
TRBD2	TRBV20-1	TRBJ2-1	once	TGCACCGCAGTGCACCCGGTAGAAGCCGGGACTAGCGGGAGAAATGAGCAGTTCTTC	CTAVHPVEAGTSGRNEQFF
.	TRBV7-6	TRBJ1-1	many	TGTGCCAGCAGCTTAGGGGTCAGCGCTGAAGCTTTCTTT	CASSLGVSAEAFF
TRBD1	TRBV7-9	TRBJ1-5	.	TGTGCCAGCAGCTTGCAGGGGGGTCCCACTCAGCCCCAGCATTTT	CASSLQGGPTQPQHF
TRBD1	TRBV6-1	TRBJ1-5	many	TGTGCCAGCATGCCAGGGGGCGCGTATCAGCCCCAGCATTTT	CASMPGGAYQPQHF
TRBD1	TRBV7-9	TRBJ2-2	.	TGTGCCAGCAGCTGGCCGGACAGGGGGTACGAAAACACCGGGGAGCTGTTTTTT	CASSWPDRGYENTGELFF
.	TRBV3-1	TRBJ1-4	.	TGTGCCAGCAGCCAAGAGGCGGTCTTTGCAACTAATGAAAAACTGTTTTTT	CASSQEAVFATNEKLFF
TRBD1	TRBV27	TRBJ1-1	few	TGTGCCAGCAGCCAAACAGGGGTGGACACTGAAGCTTTCTTT	CASSQTGVDTEAFF
TRBD2	TRBV7-8	TRBJ2-1	few	TGTGCCAGCAGCCCGTGGACTAGCGGGACCAATGAGCAGTTCTTC	CASSPWTSGTNEQFF
.	TRBV19	TRBJ1-5	.	TGTGCCAGTAGTATAGTGGCCAACCCAAATCAGCCCCAGCATTTT	CASSIVANPNQPQHF
TRBD2	TRBV27	TRBJ2-7	many	TGTGCCAGCAGTACGACCGGGACTAGTCACCACGAGCAGTACTTC	CASSTTGTSHHEQYF
.	TRBV6-2/TRBV6-3	TRBJ2-7	.	TGTGCCAGCAGTCAGGAAACGGAGCAGTACTTC	CASSQETEQYF
.	TRBV12-3/TRBV12-4	TRBJ1-2	few	TGTGCCAGCAGTTTAAACAGGGCCCTTGGCTACACCTTC	CASSLNRALGYTF
.	TRBV7-2	TRBJ2-5	many	TGTGCCAGCAGCTTAGCAGCTTCGTGGGGACACCAAGAGACCCAGTACTTC	CASSLAASWGHQETQYF
.	TRBV4-3	TRBJ2-3	few	TGCGCCAGCAGCCAGGATAAACTAGGGGAGACAGATACGCAGTATTTT	CASSQDKLGETDTQYF
TRBD2	TRBV6-2/TRBV6-3	TRBJ2-3	.	TGTGCCAGCAGACCGGGACTAGGAATTATTGGCACGCAGTATTTT	CASRPGLGIIGTQYF
.	TRBV28	TRBJ1-6	.	TGTGCCAGCAGTCTGGGGAACAGCAAATCACCCCTCCACTTT	CASSLGNSKSPLHF
TRBD1	TRBV19	TRBJ2-3	.	TGTGCCAGTAGTATGACAGGGTATACGCAGTATTTT	CASSMTGYTQYF
.	TRBV7-2	TRBJ2-1	many	TGTGCCAGCAGCCGTGGGAGGTACGACAATGAGCAGTTCTTC	CASSRGRYDNEQFF
.	TRBV12-3/TRBV12-4	TRBJ2-7	many	TGTGCCAGCAGTTTGACAGGAGACCACTACGAGCAGTACTTC	CASSLTGDHYEQYF
TRBD2	TRBV9	TRBJ2-1	.	TGTGCCAGCAGCTACCGGACTAGCCCCCAAGGGCAGTTCTTC	CASSYRTSPQGQFF
.	TRBV7-2	TRBJ2-7	many	TGTGCCAGCAGCTTATTACCCGGACGGCCTCTAACTTCGGGCGAGCAGTACTTC	CASSLLPGRPLTSGEQYF
TRBD2	TRBV11-2	TRBJ2-7	few	TGTGCCAGCAGCCCCTTAGCGGGGGCTTTCTCCTACGAGCAGTACTTC	CASSPLAGAFSYEQYF
.	TRBV29-1	TRBJ2-3	.	TGCAGCGTTGGGGCCCTTTTTAGCACAGATACGCAGTATTTT	CSVGALFSTDTQYF
.	TRBV12-3/TRBV12-4	TRBJ2-1	many	TGTGCCAGCAGTTTAGGTCTCAGCTCCTACAATGAGCAGTTCTTC	CASSLGLSSYNEQFF
TRBD2	TRBV6-2/TRBV6-3	TRBJ2-7	.	TGTGCCAGCAGTTCCGATCTCGCGGGAGGCTACGAGCAGTACTTC	CASSSDLAGGYEQYF
TRBD2	TRBV7-9	TRBJ2-1	.	TGTGCCAGCAGCTTAGTGTCGGGACTAAACAATGAGCAGTTCTTC	CASSLVSGLNNEQFF
.	TRBV7-9	TRBJ1-1	many	TGTGCCAGCAGCTTAGTTTCAAGGGGGATAGCTGAAGCTTTCTTT	CASSLVSRGIAEAFF
TRBD2	TRBV7-8	TRBJ2-3	.	TGTGCCAGCAGCGCTGGGAGGGCGGCAGATACGCAGTATTTT	CASSAGRAADTQYF
TRBD2	TRBV28	TRBJ2-7	few	TGTGCCAGCACCCTGACTAGCGGGATTGCCGAGCAGTACTTC	CASTLTSGIAEQYF
.	TRBV6-5	TRBJ2-4	few	TGTGCCAGCAGTTTATCGGCACAAAGAAACATTCAGTACTTC	CASSLSAQRNIQYF